This record covers a single T cell receptor (beta chain). Antigen unknown. Only in-frame clones appear in the TCRdb table, and some are missing; sequencing was by immunoSEQ multiplex PCR. The sample lists 2 million to 2.5 million clones; just over 90% were seen once. The data belong to a study of shared clonotypes between healthy human individuals. Whole-study context: Donors had three CD4 naive, three CD4 memory, two CD8 naive and one CD8 memory plate apiece. Findings and limits, study-wide: Unshared clonotypes carried lower generation probabilities than those common to all four donors.

The donor cohort consisted entirely of Caucasian adults residing in Nashville, Tennessee. The TCR sequence derives from a man younger than 35 in good health. Some clones in this sample may be carry-over from other donors' samples. The sequenced sample was naive CD4+ T cells from PBMCs. Subset meaning: CD45RA+ positively selected.

Here the CDR3 reads CASTPGGSYGYTF. In DNA, the CDR3 is TGTGCCAGCACCCCGGGGGGGTCCTATGGCTACACCTTC. The genes are TRBV7-2 and TRBJ1-2; TRBD1 might be the D (5 bases). V lost 7 bases, J lost 4 bases, and 13 bases lay in between. Germline V gives CDR1 SGHTA, CDR2 FQGNSA. This CDR3 has 13 amino acids.